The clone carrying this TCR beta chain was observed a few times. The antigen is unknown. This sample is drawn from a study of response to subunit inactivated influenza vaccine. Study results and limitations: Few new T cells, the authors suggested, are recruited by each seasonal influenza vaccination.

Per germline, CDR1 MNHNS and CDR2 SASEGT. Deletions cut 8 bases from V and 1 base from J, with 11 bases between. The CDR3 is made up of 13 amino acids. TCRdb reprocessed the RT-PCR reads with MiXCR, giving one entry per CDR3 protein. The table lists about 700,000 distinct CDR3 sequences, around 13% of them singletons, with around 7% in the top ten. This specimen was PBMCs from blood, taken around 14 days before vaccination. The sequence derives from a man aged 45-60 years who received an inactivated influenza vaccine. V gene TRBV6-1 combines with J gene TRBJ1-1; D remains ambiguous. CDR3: CASGRWGNTEAFF. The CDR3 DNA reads TGTGCCAGCGGGAGGTGGGGGAACACTGAAGCTTTCTTT.